This T cell receptor beta chain was profiled in a study of blood T cell repertoires in COVID-19. V lost 8 bases, J lost 4 bases, and 1 base stayed unmatched. In germline, CDR1 is MGHRA, CDR2 YSYEKL. The CDR3 has 12 residues. Some clones are missing from TCRdb's copy, which holds only in-frame ones; the method was immunoSEQ multiplex PCR. The sample gives about 200,000 clones, approximately 80% of which show up once; around 0.93% is in the top ten. This sequence was found in a man between 60 and 70 years old with COVID-19, enrolled during active disease. The chain combines TRBV4-1 with TRBJ1-2; TRBD1 matches at 10 bases. The specimen was peripheral blood. CDR3 in DNA: TGCGCCAGCCGACAGGGGGCCTATGGCTACACCTTC. This codes for CASRQGAYGYTF.